This T cell receptor (beta chain) was sequenced for a study of pediatric ulcerative colitis. About the research overall: Most patients had pancolitis, and two had left-sided colitis.

With respect to this clone: Its specificity is not known.

Trimming cost V 3 bases and J 3 bases; bases outside gene matches: 1. Germline V lookup: CDR1 GTSNPN, CDR2 SVGIG (reference sequence). The CDR3 loop spans 15 amino acids. Study-level findings and limits: Compared with controls, ulcerative colitis showed greater blood-rectum clone sharing. Repertoires came from total lymphocyte DNA, so rare subsets like regulatory T cells may be missed.

The table came from immunoSEQ multiplex PCR; TCRdb's copy has only in-frame clones and leaves some out. This sample has around 64,000 clones, with around 80% found just once. The TCR sequence derives from a boy under 18 with moderate ulcerative colitis. The V gene is TRBV30, the J gene TRBJ2-2, with TRBD2 matching over 13 bases. Sequences were obtained from blood. The CDR3 loop is CAWRGLAGDTGELFF. The CDR3 DNA reads TGTGCCTGGAGAGGACTAGCGGGAGACACCGGGGAGCTGTTTTTT. Variable domain in full (rest from reference TRBV30 and TRBJ2-2): SQTIHQWPATLVQPVGSPLSLECTVEGTSNPNLYWYRQAAGRGLQLLFYSVGIGQISSEVPQNLSASRPQDRQFILSSKKLLLSDSGFYLCAWRGLAGDTGELFFGEGSRLTVL.